This record looks at one T cell receptor beta chain sequence and its context. Its cognate antigen is unknown. Germline CDR1 and CDR2: SGHRS and YFSETQ. The V gene lost 7 bases and the J gene lost 2 bases, with 12 bases spanning the gap. The CDR3 sequence is 14 residues long. These data belong to a study of T-cell reconstitution after alpha-beta-depleted transplantation in children. During its preparation, the TCRbeta library received unique molecular identifiers. TCRdb ran MiXCR on the PCR reads and lists one entry per CDR3 protein. This table has around 440,000 distinct CDR3 sequences, around 15% appearing once. The study's findings and limits: Several hundred expanded graft clones reportedly supplied alpha-beta T cells about two months after transplant.

The specimen was PBMCs, mostly from graft donor cells, collected 360 days after TCRalphabeta/CD19-depleted stem cell transplant. This clonotype was obtained from a boy in the first two years of life who had a stem cell transplant for Wiskott-Aldrich syndrome, so the T cells may come from the graft donor. The chain recombines TRBV5-1 with TRBJ2-2, with a weak D call TRBD1 (6 bases). The CDR3 here is CASGTGTNTGELFF. In nucleotides, the CDR3 is TGCGCCAGCGGTACAGGGACCAACACCGGGGAGCTGTTTTTT.